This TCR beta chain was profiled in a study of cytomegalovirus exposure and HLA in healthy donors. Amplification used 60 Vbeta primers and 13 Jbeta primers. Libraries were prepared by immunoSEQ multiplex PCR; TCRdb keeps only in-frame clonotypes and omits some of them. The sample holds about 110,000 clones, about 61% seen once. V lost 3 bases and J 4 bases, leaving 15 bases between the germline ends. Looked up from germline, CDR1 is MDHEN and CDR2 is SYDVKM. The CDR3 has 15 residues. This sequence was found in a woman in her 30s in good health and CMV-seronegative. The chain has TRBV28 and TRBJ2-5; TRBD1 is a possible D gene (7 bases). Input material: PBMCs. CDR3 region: CASSLESGGRETQYF. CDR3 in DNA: TGTGCCAGCAGTTTGGAGTCAGGGGGGAGAGAGACCCAGTACTTC. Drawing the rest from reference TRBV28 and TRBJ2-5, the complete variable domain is DVKVTQSSRYLVKRTGEKVFLECVQDMDHENMFWYRQDPGLGLRLIYFSYDVKMKEKGDIPEGYSVSREKKERFSLILESASTNQTSMYLCASSLESGGRETQYFGPGTRLLVL.